This T cell receptor (beta chain) was sequenced in a study of blood T cell repertoires in COVID-19. Study as a whole: Italy, Spain and the United States were the sources of the convalescent and acute COVID-19 samples.

Authors' processing steps: Using reference gene primer amplification, nucleated cell counts were estimated. Some clones are missing from TCRdb's copy, which holds only in-frame ones; the method was immunoSEQ multiplex PCR. Clone size and V and J calls were adopted from that table, with D and trimming inferred from the DNA. The top ten clones hold 12% of a sample with 93,000 or so clones, 84% of them seen once. CDR1 is LGHDT and CDR2 is YNNKEL in the germline V gene (reference sequence). Trimming cost V 5 bases and J 4 bases, with 15 bases left between them. The CDR3 loop spans 15 amino acids. J is TRBJ1-3 and V is TRBV3-1 (or the pseudogene TRBV3-2); D is ambiguous. The receptor comes from a human donor in a cohort sampled during active COVID-19. Sequencing was performed on peripheral blood. DNA for the CDR3: TGTGCCAGCAGCGAGTACGAGGTTTTCGGAAACACCATATATTTT. Protein: CASSEYEVFGNTIYF.